One and the same sample provided the 32 T cell receptor beta chains below, sequenced in a study of shared clonotypes between healthy human individuals (dated by TCRdb to 2020 to 2022). The library was built by means of the immunoSEQ multiplex PCR assay. Imported from immuneACCESS, the table was reduced by TCRdb to in-frame sequences with V and J called. These copies leave out some clones; in studies compared against another copy, an unresolved V gene accounts for under half, and the cause of the remainder is not known. This sample has around 600,000 clones in its table, and 85% to 95% of those were observed once. The ten largest clonotypes hold approximately 0.11% of the sample. CD8 naive samples were obtained by positive selection for CCR7 among CD45RO-negative cells, yielding a CD45RA+CCR7+ population from which TemRA cells were excluded. The sequencing input was naive CD8+ T cells sorted from blood. According to the study, the label for this sample's cell subset or site signals: CD45RA+CCR7+. The receptors here all came from a woman in her 30s in good health.

This clone was found once. The rearrangement joins TRBV19 to TRBJ2-7; 9 positions agree with TRBD1. CDR3 length: 17 amino acids. Unmatched junction bases numbered 6, after V lost 0 bases and J lost 0 bases. Germline-derived CDR1 and CDR2 are LNHDA and SQIVND (reference sequence). The chain's CDR3 is CASSIDLETGGSYEQYF. The CDR3 DNA is TGTGCCAGTAGTATAGATCTGGAGACAGGGGGCTCCTACGAGCAGTACTTC.

The chain employs TRBV27 and TRBJ1-5; tentatively, D is TRBD1 (6 bases). The germline V and J ends were trimmed by 0 bases and 4 bases, with 16 bases remaining between them. Germline V CDR1 and CDR2: MNHEY, SMNVEV (reference sequence). There are 17 residues in the CDR3. This CDR3 is CASSLSGGAGWNQPQHF. CDR3 DNA sequence: TGTGCCAGCAGTTTATCGGGGGGGGCGGGGTGGAATCAGCCCCAGCATTTT.

This chain joins TRBV18 and TRBJ2-1; 8 bases are shared with TRBD1. This CDR3 contains 17 residues. CDR1 is KGHSH and CDR2 is LQKENI in the germline V gene. V was clipped by 3 bases and J by 6 bases; unmatched bases: 13. CDR3 in amino acids: CASSPKDRVVLSNEQFF. The CDR3 DNA is TGTGCCAGCTCACCTAAGGACAGGGTCGTGTTGTCCAATGAGCAGTTCTTC.

A remark on this clone: Within the sample, other DNA sequences also encode this same CDR3. The chain is built from TRBV2 and TRBJ1-1; no firm D call. The V and J ends lost 7 bases and 4 bases respectively, with 7 bases between them. The CDR3 totals 11 residues. The germline V gene has CDR1 SNHLY and CDR2 FYNNEI. The CDR3 sequence: CASIFGTEAFF. CDR3 sequence (DNA): TGTGCCAGCATCTTTGGCACTGAAGCTTTCTTT.

The genes are TRBV10-2 and TRBJ2-7, with 12 bases identical to TRBD2. CDR3 length: 17 residues. The junction had 7 bases not matched to a gene; V was cut back by 2 bases and J by 2 bases. CDR1 is WSHSY, CDR2 SAAADI, per germline. Here the CDR3 reads CASSERASGRATYEQYF. In nucleotides, the CDR3 is TGCGCCAGCAGTGAGAGGGCTAGCGGGAGGGCTACCTACGAGCAGTACTTC.

The V and J genes are TRBV27 and TRBJ1-4; D remains unclear. This CDR3 has 16 amino acids. Germline CDR1 MNHEY, CDR2 SMNVEV (reference sequence). The ends were cut back, 1 base at V and 4 bases at J, with 13 bases in the middle. This chain's CDR3 is CASSLYHRAYNEKLFF. CDR3 DNA sequence: TGTGCCAGCAGTTTATACCACCGGGCCTATAATGAAAAACTGTTTTTT.

The chain recombines TRBV27 with TRBJ2-1; 9 bases match TRBD1. The CDR3 sequence is 15 residues long. Per germline, CDR1 MNHEY and CDR2 SMNVEV (reference sequence). The trim removed 5 bases at V and 4 bases at J, leaving 6 bases unmatched. CDR3 nucleotide sequence: TGTGCCAGCAGTAGTCGGGACAGGGATTACAATGAGCAGTTCTTC. It translates to CASSSRDRDYNEQFF.

CDR3 coding DNA: TGCGCCAGCAGCCAAGAAACAGGACAGGACTTCTATGGCTACACCTTC. Translating it yields CASSQETGQDFYGYTF. The chain uses TRBV4-1 and TRBJ1-2; 7 bases map to TRBD1. The CDR3 loop spans 16 amino acids. Germline CDR1 MGHRA, CDR2 YSYEKL. V trimming: 0 bases; J trimming: 4 bases; junction bases outside the gene matches: 8.

The chain couples TRBV5-1 to TRBJ2-2, with D possibly matching TRBD1 (5 bases). V shed 1 base and J shed 1 base, with 5 bases lying between them. CDR3 length: 14 amino acids. Germline CDR1 is SGHRS and CDR2 is YFSETQ. The CDR3 region has the DNA TGCGCCAGCAGCTTGACAGGGAACACCGGGGAGCTGTTTTTT. Its translation is CASSLTGNTGELFF.

This chain uses TRBV7-9 with TRBJ2-2; D remains ambiguous. CDR1 is SEHNR and CDR2 is FQNEAQ in the germline V gene (reference sequence). The ends were cut back, 4 bases at V and 0 bases at J, with 3 bases in the middle. The CDR3 runs 13 residues. CDR3 coding DNA: TGTGCCAGCAGCTCTTCGAACACCGGGGAGCTGTTTTTT. It specifies CASSSSNTGELFF.

This sequence joins TRBV6-5 and TRBJ2-3; maybe TRBD1 (5 bases). The CDR3 sequence is 16 residues long. In germline, CDR1 is MNHEY, CDR2 SVGAGI. Trimming took 0 bases from V and 1 from J, leaving 11 bases between them. The CDR3 nucleotides are TGTGCCAGCAGTTACTCGATGGGGCGCCGCACAGATACGCAGTATTTT. It is translated as CASSYSMGRRTDTQYF.

Here the CDR3 DNA reads TGTGCCAGCAGTGAATTGAATGAGCAGTTCTTC. It translates to CASSELNEQFF. The chain has TRBV6-1 and TRBJ2-1; no firm D call. The germline V and J ends were trimmed by 2 bases and 7 bases, with 3 bases remaining between them. The germline gives CDR1 MNHNS, CDR2 SASEGT. The CDR3 totals 11 residues.

For this clone: Other DNA sequences in this specimen translate into the identical CDR3. The rearrangement links TRBV14 to TRBJ2-7, with D perhaps TRBD1 or TRBD2 (5 bases each). CDR1 is SGHDN, CDR2 FVKESK, per germline. The CDR3 extends over 15 amino acids. Trimming left V 6 bases short and J 2 bases short, with 17 bases between. The CDR3 loop reads CASSQEAGWAYEQYF. In DNA form, the CDR3 reads TGTGCCAGCAGTCAGGAGGCAGGGTGGGCCTACGAGCAGTACTTC.

This rearrangement joins TRBV5-1 to TRBJ1-1; D is possibly TRBD1 (5 bases). Trimming removed 0 bases from V and 8 bases from J, with 11 bases in between. Germline CDR1 SGHRS, CDR2 YFSETQ. The CDR3 contains 13 residues. The CDR3 DNA reads as TGCGCCAGCAGCTTGGTAAGGGGTCGAGAAGCTTTCTTT. It codes for CASSLVRGREAFF.

This chain connects TRBV27 to TRBJ2-5, with TRBD1 identical over 10 bases. Per the germline V gene, CDR1 is MNHEY and CDR2 is SMNVEV (reference sequence). The CDR3 consists of 12 residues. Unmatched junction bases numbered 8, after V lost 8 bases and J lost 11 bases. The CDR3 loop reads CASGNAGQGQYF. CDR3 sequence (DNA): TGTGCCAGCGGAAATGCGGGACAGGGGCAGTACTTC.

The genes are TRBV28 and TRBJ2-3; D not certain. Trimming removed 5 bases from V and 5 bases from J, with 14 bases in between. Germline CDR1 and CDR2: MDHEN and SYDVKM. The CDR3 contains 14 residues. The CDR3 DNA reads TGTGCCAGCAGTCGAAGACGGCCGGAAGATACGCAGTATTTT. Its translation is CASSRRRPEDTQYF. The whole variable domain, filled in from reference TRBV28 and TRBJ2-3, reads DVKVTQSSRYLVKRTGEKVFLECVQDMDHENMFWYRQDPGLGLRLIYFSYDVKMKEKGDIPEGYSVSREKKERFSLILESASTNQTSMYLCASSRRRPEDTQYFGPGTRLTVL.

This rearrangement joins TRBV25-1 to TRBJ2-3; the match to TRBD1 covers 7 bases. V dropped 4 bases and J dropped 3; count of bases not matched to a gene: 7. The CDR3 covers 15 residues. Germline CDR1 is MGHDK and CDR2 is SYGVNS. The CDR3 sequence is CASSGDRAGTDTQYF. In nucleotides, the CDR3 is TGTGCCAGCAGTGGTGACAGGGCAGGTACAGATACGCAGTATTTT.

J is TRBJ2-7 and V is TRBV6-1, with D perhaps being TRBD1 or TRBD2 (5 bases each). Deletions cut 8 bases from V and 2 bases from J, with 10 bases between. The CDR3 is 12 residues long. CDR1 is MNHNS, CDR2 SASEGT, per germline. The CDR3 region is CASRDAPYEQYF. In nucleotides, the CDR3 is TGTGCCAGCCGGGACGCCCCCTACGAGCAGTACTTC.

The chain has TRBV28 and TRBJ2-1; 7 nucleotides line up with TRBD2. The V gene's germline CDR1 is MDHEN and CDR2 SYDVKM. Unmatched junction bases numbered 10, after V lost 7 bases and J lost 7 bases. The CDR3 length is 14 residues. The CDR3 DNA reads as TGTGCCAGCACCGAGAAAACCGGGAGGAATGAGCAGTTCTTC. Translation: CASTEKTGRNEQFF.

The chain joins TRBV6-6 to TRBJ2-7, with D possibly TRBD2 on 5 matching bases. Looked up from germline, CDR1 is MNHNY and CDR2 is SVGAGI (reference sequence). V was shortened by 7 bases and J by 4 bases, with 14 bases between the two germline ends. CDR3 length: 13 amino acids. The CDR3 sequence is CASTPGEEYEQYF. The CDR3 DNA is TGTGCCAGCACCCCCGGGGAAGAGTACGAGCAGTACTTC.

This chain connects TRBV6-9 to TRBJ1-2; 7 positions match TRBD1. CDR3 length: 11 amino acids. Germline loops: CDR1 MNHGY, CDR2 SVAAGI. V lost 7 bases to trimming and J lost 6 bases; unmatched junction nucleotides: 2. This CDR3 is CASTRGNGYTF. CDR3 bases: TGTGCCAGCACCAGGGGGAATGGCTACACCTTC.

CDR3 sequence (DNA): TGTGCCAGCAGATGGGGGGACTACGGGACTAGCGGCACCGGGGAGCTGTTTTTT. Encoded protein: CASRWGDYGTSGTGELFF. The chain is built from TRBV28 and TRBJ2-2; 11 bases are shared with TRBD2. The trim removed 6 bases at V and 4 bases at J, leaving 13 bases unmatched. This CDR3 comprises 18 residues. Germline lookup yields CDR1 MDHEN and CDR2 SYDVKM.

This chain uses TRBV7-8 with TRBJ2-1; D is unresolved. The CDR3 is 15 residues long. Germline loops: CDR1 SGHVS, CDR2 FQNEAQ. Trimming removed 1 base at V and 4 bases at J, with 11 bases between. CDR3 amino acids: CASSLVVAPYNEQFF. CDR3 DNA sequence: TGTGCCAGCAGCTTAGTTGTGGCTCCTTACAATGAGCAGTTCTTC.

The chain uses TRBV7-6 and TRBJ2-7, with D perhaps TRBD1 (6 bases). Trimming left V 6 bases short and J 5 bases short, with 11 bases between. CDR3 length: 12 amino acids. The germline V gene encodes CDR1 SGHVS and CDR2 FNYEAQ. The CDR3 nucleotides are TGTGCCAGCAGATCCGCAGGGGACGAGCAGTACTTC. It translates to CASRSAGDEQYF.

DNA of the CDR3: TGTGCCATCAGTGAGTCCGGGACCCACCGGAGCTACGAGCAGTACTTC. Protein product: CAISESGTHRSYEQYF. The chain employs TRBV10-3 and TRBJ2-7, with D perhaps TRBD1 or TRBD2 (5 bases each). The CDR3 has 16 residues. Germline V lookup: CDR1 ENHRY, CDR2 SYGVKD. V was cut by 0 bases and J by 3 bases, with 15 bases left in between.

This chain uses TRBV19 with TRBJ2-1; 10 bases are shared with TRBD2. Trimming removed 5 bases from V and 2 bases from J; junction bases left unmatched: 6. Germline assignment: CDR1 LNHDA and CDR2 SQIVND (reference sequence). CDR3 length: 16 residues. As DNA, the CDR3 is TGTGCCAGTAGTCGGCTAGCGGGAGCCACCTACAATGAGCAGTTCTTC. Protein: CASSRLAGATYNEQFF.

This rearrangement joins TRBV13 to TRBJ1-1, with no clear D. CDR3 length equals 14 residues. Germline CDR1 and CDR2: PRHDT and FYEKMQ (reference sequence). The ends were cut back, 4 bases at V and 4 bases at J, with 13 bases in the middle. CDR3: CASSSGVSGTEAFF. The DNA for the CDR3 is TGTGCCAGCAGCTCCGGTGTTTCCGGCACTGAAGCTTTCTTT.

CDR3 DNA sequence: TGTGCCAGCAGCTTGGGGATCGGACAGGGTGGAAATCAGCCCCAGCATTTT. This codes for CASSLGIGQGGNQPQHF. The genes are TRBV11-2 and TRBJ1-5, with TRBD1 matching over 8 bases. This CDR3 spans 17 amino acids. The germline gives CDR1 SGHAT, CDR2 FQNNGV. The ends lost 3 bases at V and 4 bases at J; junction bases unmatched: 11. The full variable domain, its missing parts supplied by reference TRBV11-2 and TRBJ1-5, is EAGVAQSPRYKIIEKRQSVAFWCNPISGHATLYWYQQILGQGPKLLIQFQNNGVVDDSQLPKDRFSAERLKGVDSTLKIQPAKLEDSAVYLCASSLGIGQGGNQPQHFGDGTRLSIL.

On this clone: One end of the junction varies from germline; a read error may be responsible. The chain has TRBV13 and TRBJ2-5, with 8 bases fitting TRBD2. CDR1 is PRHDT, CDR2 FYEKMQ, per germline (reference sequence). This CDR3 spans 15 amino acids. This CDR3 is CASSIGAGGQETQYF. In DNA, the CDR3 is TGTGCCAGCAGCATAGGGGCGGGGGGACAAGAGACCCAGTACTTC.

As regards this clone: At the DNA level, this CDR3 is encoded by other sequences in the same sample as well. The chain's CDR3 is CASGSGITYEQYF. For the CDR3, the DNA is TGTGCCAGTGGTAGCGGGATCACCTACGAGCAGTACTTC. The gene calls are TRBV27 and TRBJ2-7, with 8 bases lining up with TRBD2. CDR1 and CDR2 from the germline V gene are MNHEY and SMNVEV (reference sequence). The CDR3 contains 13 residues. V gave up 9 bases and J gave up 2 bases; unmatched junction bases: 6.

This chain links TRBV5-6 with TRBJ2-7, with TRBD1 identical over 10 bases. CDR1 SGHDT and CDR2 YYEEEE come from the germline V gene. The CDR3 covers 15 residues. V lost 0 bases and J lost 3; bases outside the gene matches: 3. In DNA, the CDR3 is TGTGCCAGCAGCTTGGCGGGACAGGGGAGCTACGAGCAGTACTTC. It specifies CASSLAGQGSYEQYF. The full variable domain, completed using reference TRBV5-6 and TRBJ2-7, is DAGVTQSPTHLIKTRGQQVTLRCSPKSGHDTVSWYQQALGQGPQFIFQYYEEEERQRGNFPDRFSGHQFPNYSSELNVNALLLGDSALYLCASSLAGQGSYEQYFGPGTRLTVT.

The genes are TRBV7-9 and TRBJ1-1; a possible D gene is TRBD1 (6 bases). From germline, CDR1 is SEHNR and CDR2 FQNEAQ (reference sequence). Trimming took off 5 bases at V and 7 bases at J, with 14 bases between the two ends. This CDR3 comprises 13 residues. CDR3 sequence reads: CASSTQGPIEAFF. The CDR3 DNA reads TGTGCCAGCAGCACACAGGGCCCAATTGAAGCTTTCTTT.